These T cell receptor beta chains were read from a single sample in a study of radiotherapy plus CTLA-4 blockade in lung cancer. Some clones are missing from TCRdb's copy, which holds only in-frame ones; the method was immunoSEQ multiplex PCR. The data show around 31,000 clones, roughly 80% seen once. The source was peripheral blood, collected from a patient treated with radiotherapy plus ipilimumab. The receptors here all came from a human donor with non-small cell lung cancer who had stable disease on radiotherapy plus ipilimumab. Each CDR3 is given with its conserved first and last residue. The D gene is left open where the match is weak. Expanded clones are given a class, and other clones once, few, many or no size at all.

abundance: once; d_gene: .; v_gene: TRBV18; j_gene: TRBJ1-3; CDR3nt: TGTGCCAGCTCACTACAGGAGGTCGGGGACACCATATATTTT; CDR3aa: CASSLQEVGDTIYF
abundance: .; d_gene: .; v_gene: TRBV18; j_gene: TRBJ1-4; CDR3nt: TGTGCCAGCTCACCACGAGGGGAAGGGGGAAAACTGTTTTTT; CDR3aa: CASSPRGEGGKLFF
abundance: .; d_gene: .; v_gene: TRBV9; j_gene: TRBJ2-2; CDR3nt: TGTGCCAGCAGCGTTACAGGGACTTCTGACACCGGGGAGCTGTTTTTT; CDR3aa: CASSVTGTSDTGELFF
abundance: .; d_gene: .; v_gene: TRBV29-1; j_gene: TRBJ2-5; CDR3nt: TGCAGCGTTGTGGGCAGCACAGCGGGAGAGACCCAGTACTTC; CDR3aa: CSVVGSTAGETQYF
abundance: .; d_gene: .; v_gene: TRBV6-1; j_gene: TRBJ1-6; CDR3nt: TGTGCCAGCAGTTTAACAGGCTCCTATAATTCACCCCTCCACTTT; CDR3aa: CASSLTGSYNSPLHF
abundance: .; d_gene: TRBD1; v_gene: TRBV4-3; j_gene: TRBJ1-6; CDR3nt: TGCGCCAGCAGCCAAGACGTAGGGGGCGATTTTTCACCCCTCCACTTT; CDR3aa: CASSQDVGGDFSPLHF
abundance: .; d_gene: .; v_gene: TRBV14; j_gene: TRBJ2-1; CDR3nt: TGTGCCAGCAGCCCCCGGGAGAGGGGCAATGAGCAGTTCTTC; CDR3aa: CASSPRERGNEQFF
abundance: few; d_gene: .; v_gene: TRBV5-1; j_gene: TRBJ2-2; CDR3nt: TGCGCCAGCAGCTTGGCTAACACCGGGGAGCTGTTTTTT; CDR3aa: CASSLANTGELFF
abundance: .; d_gene: .; v_gene: TRBV14; j_gene: TRBJ1-1; CDR3nt: TGTGCCAGCAGCCAAGTCTACACTGAAGCTTTCTTT; CDR3aa: CASSQVYTEAFF
abundance: .; d_gene: TRBD1; v_gene: TRBV18; j_gene: TRBJ1-2; CDR3nt: TGTGCCAGCTCACCGGGACAGGGGATTGACTATGGCTACACCTTC; CDR3aa: CASSPGQGIDYGYTF
abundance: few; d_gene: .; v_gene: TRBV6-5; j_gene: TRBJ2-7; CDR3nt: TGTGCCAGCAGTGATAGAGACCAGACTTACGAGCAGTACTTC; CDR3aa: CASSDRDQTYEQYF
abundance: .; d_gene: TRBD1; v_gene: TRBV7-8; j_gene: TRBJ1-3; CDR3nt: TGTGCCAGCAGCACCCGGACAGGTCTAACCTCTGGAAACACCATATATTTT; CDR3aa: CASSTRTGLTSGNTIYF
abundance: .; d_gene: .; v_gene: TRBV9; j_gene: TRBJ2-5; CDR3nt: TGTGCCAGCAGCGTCAGGTGGGGGGGCCTTGAAGAGACCCAGTACTTC; CDR3aa: CASSVRWGGLEETQYF
abundance: .; d_gene: .; v_gene: TRBV6-5; j_gene: TRBJ1-2; CDR3nt: TGTGCCAGCAGTTACCGGGCAGCTTCTAACTATGGCTACACCTTC; CDR3aa: CASSYRAASNYGYTF
abundance: once; d_gene: TRBD1; v_gene: TRBV19; j_gene: TRBJ2-2; CDR3nt: TGTGCCAGTAGTAAGGGACAGGTGAACACCGGGGAGCTGTTTTTT; CDR3aa: CASSKGQVNTGELFF
abundance: .; d_gene: .; v_gene: TRBV2; j_gene: TRBJ1-2; CDR3nt: TGTGCCAGCAGTGTGAGACAGGAAAACTATGGCTACACCTTC; CDR3aa: CASSVRQENYGYTF
abundance: .; d_gene: .; v_gene: TRBV4-2; j_gene: TRBJ2-2; CDR3nt: TGTGCCAGCAGCCAAGACTGGGAAGGCACCGGGGAGCTGTTTTTT; CDR3aa: CASSQDWEGTGELFF
abundance: .; d_gene: .; v_gene: TRBV5-8; j_gene: TRBJ2-6; CDR3nt: TGTGCCAGCAGCTTGTACTACTCCTACTCTGGGGCCAACGTCCTGACTTTC; CDR3aa: CASSLYYSYSGANVLTF
abundance: .; d_gene: .; v_gene: TRBV12-5; j_gene: TRBJ2-2; CDR3nt: TGTGCTAGTGGTTTCCGGGACACGAACACCGGGGAGCTGTTTTTT; CDR3aa: CASGFRDTNTGELFF
abundance: .; d_gene: .; v_gene: TRBV19; j_gene: TRBJ2-6; CDR3nt: TGTGCCAGTAGTATAATTTTGTCGGGTTACTCTGGGGCCAACGTCCTGACTTTC; CDR3aa: CASSIILSGYSGANVLTF
abundance: once; d_gene: TRBD1; v_gene: TRBV4-3; j_gene: TRBJ2-2; CDR3nt: TGCGCCAGCAACCCCCGCCAGGGGGCATGGAACACCGGGGAGCTGTTTTTT; CDR3aa: CASNPRQGAWNTGELFF
abundance: .; d_gene: .; v_gene: TRBV7-2; j_gene: TRBJ1-5; CDR3nt: TGTGCCAGCAGCTTAGGCCCTACCTACAATCAGCCCCAGCATTTT; CDR3aa: CASSLGPTYNQPQHF
abundance: .; d_gene: TRBD1; v_gene: TRBV5-1; j_gene: TRBJ1-6; CDR3nt: TGCGCCAGCAGCGCCAGACAGGGGGAGAATTCACCCCTCCACTTT; CDR3aa: CASSARQGENSPLHF
abundance: .; d_gene: .; v_gene: TRBV19; j_gene: TRBJ1-1; CDR3nt: TGTGCCAGTAGTATGGTCGGACGGAAGAACACTGAAGCTTTCTTT; CDR3aa: CASSMVGRKNTEAFF
abundance: .; d_gene: .; v_gene: TRBV6-1; j_gene: TRBJ2-3; CDR3nt: TGTGCCAGCACGGGACCCGACAGTTATACGCAGTATTTT; CDR3aa: CASTGPDSYTQYF
abundance: .; d_gene: TRBD1; v_gene: TRBV19; j_gene: TRBJ1-2; CDR3nt: TGTGCCAGTAGTACCTTAGGACAGGGGGCGCTGAGCTATGGCTACACCTTC; CDR3aa: CASSTLGQGALSYGYTF